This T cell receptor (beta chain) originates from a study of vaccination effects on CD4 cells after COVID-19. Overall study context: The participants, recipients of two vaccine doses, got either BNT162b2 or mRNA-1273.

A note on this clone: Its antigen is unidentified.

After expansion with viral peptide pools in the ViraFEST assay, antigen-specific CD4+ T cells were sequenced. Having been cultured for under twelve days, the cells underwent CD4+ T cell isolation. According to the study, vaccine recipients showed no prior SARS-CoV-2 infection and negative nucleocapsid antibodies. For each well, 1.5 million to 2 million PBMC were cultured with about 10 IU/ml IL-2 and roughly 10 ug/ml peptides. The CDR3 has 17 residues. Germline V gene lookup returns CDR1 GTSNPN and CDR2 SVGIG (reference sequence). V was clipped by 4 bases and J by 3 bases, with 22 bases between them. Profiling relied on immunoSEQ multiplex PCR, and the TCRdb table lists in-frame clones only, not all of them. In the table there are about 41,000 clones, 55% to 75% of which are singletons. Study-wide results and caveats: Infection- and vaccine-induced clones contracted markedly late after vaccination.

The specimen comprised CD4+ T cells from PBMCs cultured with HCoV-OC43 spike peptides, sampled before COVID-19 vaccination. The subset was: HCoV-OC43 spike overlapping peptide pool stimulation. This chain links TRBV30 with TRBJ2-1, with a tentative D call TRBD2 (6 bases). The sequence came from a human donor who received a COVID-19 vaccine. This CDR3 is CAWMRGISSAHYNEQFF. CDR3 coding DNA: TGTGCCTGGATGAGGGGTATCTCTAGCGCACACTACAATGAGCAGTTCTTC.